What follows are 9 T cell receptor beta chains derived from one specimen sequenced in a study of PD-1 blockade in classical Hodgkin lymphoma. With no exception, relapse followed autologous stem cell transplantation in all patients, and brentuximab vedotin exposure varied. The protocol was immunoSEQ multiplex PCR, while the TCRdb copy is restricted to in-frame clones and leaves out a portion. The sample lists 13,000 to 15,000 clones; around 61% were seen once. Sequences were derived from peripheral blood mononuclear cells (PBMCs), sampled at baseline. These receptors all stem from a human donor with classical Hodgkin lymphoma.

The chain recombines TRBV5-1 with TRBJ1-1; tentative D call: TRBD1 (5 bases). The CDR3 sequence is 16 residues long. Deletions cut 4 bases from V and 4 bases from J, with 20 bases between. Germline lookup yields CDR1 SGHRS and CDR2 YFSETQ. The CDR3 here is CASSLYVSKGSTEAFF. The CDR3 coding sequence is TGCGCCAGCAGCCTCTACGTTTCAAAGGGGAGCACTGAAGCTTTCTTT.

The rearrangement joins TRBV6-6 to TRBJ2-7; unclear D gene. CDR1 is MNHNY and CDR2 is SVGAGI in the germline V gene (reference sequence). V gave up 6 bases and J gave up 4 bases, with 13 bases separating them. The CDR3 runs to 13 residues. The CDR3 protein is CASSPRAEYEQYF. The CDR3 DNA is TGTGCCAGCAGCCCCCGGGCGGAGTACGAGCAGTACTTC.

This clone has just a few counts. The chain couples TRBV4-1 to TRBJ1-3; D gene ambiguous. This CDR3 spans 12 amino acids. The germline V gene has CDR1 MGHRA and CDR2 YSYEKL. The V gene lost 4 bases and the J gene lost 11 bases, with 12 bases spanning the gap. In DNA, the CDR3 is TGCGCCAGCAGCCGCACCCCGGGCCCCATATATTTT. Amino acids: CASSRTPGPIYF.

For this clone: Other DNA sequences from this sample encode an identical CDR3 as well. V is TRBV6-5 and J is TRBJ2-5, with 9 nucleotides matching TRBD1. The CDR3 length is 15 residues. Losses at the gene ends were 2 bases for V and 1 base for J; bases not matched to a gene: 2. Germline CDR1 MNHEY, CDR2 SVGAGI. The CDR3 sequence is CASSYGTGTQETQYF. CDR3 coding DNA: TGTGCCAGCAGTTACGGGACAGGGACCCAAGAGACCCAGTACTTC.

The CDR3 protein is CASSLLPALQGSIQYF. CDR3 nucleotides: TGTGCCAGCAGTTTACTCCCAGCTCTTCAGGGGTCCATTCAGTACTTC. The V call is TRBV28, the J call TRBJ2-4, with TRBD1 as a possible D gene (6 bases). Germline V gene lookup returns CDR1 MDHEN and CDR2 SYDVKM. This CDR3 contains 16 residues. The V end lost 2 bases, the J end lost 9 bases, and 20 bases lay between the germline ends.

This chain uses TRBV10-2 with TRBJ2-1, with 11 positions matching TRBD2. Germline loops: CDR1 WSHSY, CDR2 SAAADI. V lost 8 bases to trimming and J lost 6 bases; unmatched junction nucleotides: 9. The CDR3 spans 15 residues. CDR3 amino acids: CASRTSGSSSNEQFF. CDR3 bases: TGCGCCAGCCGCACTAGCGGGAGTTCGTCCAATGAGCAGTTCTTC.

This clone appeared a few times. The V gene is TRBV9, the J gene TRBJ1-5; a weak D match, TRBD1 (6 bases). CDR1 is SGDLS and CDR2 is YYNGEE in the germline V gene. The CDR3 is made up of 18 amino acids. Trimming removed 3 bases from V and 1 base from J, with 20 bases in between. CDR3 nucleotide sequence: TGTGCCAGCAGCGGCGAGGACAGTCCGCTTCTAAGCAATCAGCCCCAGCATTTT. It encodes CASSGEDSPLLSNQPQHF.

The chain is built from TRBV6-5 and TRBJ1-3, with unresolved D. V shed 8 bases and J shed 8 bases, with 13 bases lying between them. The CDR3 contains 12 residues. The germline CDR1 and CDR2 sequences are MNHEY and SVGAGI. The CDR3 spells CASCRWPDTIYF. In DNA, the CDR3 is TGTGCCAGCTGTCGTTGGCCAGACACCATATATTTT.

This clone was seen more than once but under ten times. This chain connects TRBV5-5 to TRBJ1-4; TRBD1 matches 8 bases. CDR3 length: 14 residues. With V trimmed by 6 bases and J by 7 bases, 8 bases remained unmatched. CDR1 SGHKS and CDR2 YYEKEE come from the germline V gene (reference sequence). This chain's CDR3 is CASNRDRFGEKLFF. Written as DNA, the CDR3 is TGTGCCAGCAACAGGGACAGGTTCGGTGAAAAACTGTTTTTT.